This T cell receptor beta chain was documented in a study of control samples from healthy donors and cancer patients. Repertoires were generated with immunoSEQ multiplex PCR, while TCRdb's copy carries only in-frame clones and drops some. The table has more than 75,000 clones, about 80% seen once. This sequence originates from a woman aged 30 to 39 in good health. The sequencing input was blood.

Here the CDR3 reads CASSLRGYNSPLHF. CDR3 bases: TGCGCCAGCAGCTTACGGGGGTATAATTCACCCCTCCACTTT. V and J are TRBV5-1 and TRBJ1-6, with a possible D match to TRBD1 (5 bases). Looked up from germline, CDR1 is SGHRS and CDR2 is YFSETQ. With 2 bases removed from V and 4 bases from J, the gap between germline ends came to 7 bases. The CDR3 totals 14 residues.